These 5 T cell receptor beta chains originate from one sample sequenced in a study of Ad26.COV2.S vaccination and SARS-CoV-2 variants. Sequenced by immunoSEQ multiplex PCR; TCRdb stores in-frame clones only, minus some. The data show about 350,000 clones, around 90% seen once. This specimen consisted of peripheral blood, obtained after recovery from COVID-19. The receptors originated from a human donor who had recovered from COVID-19.

The chain is built from TRBV5-8 and TRBJ2-1; TRBD1 aligns across 9 bases. The germline V gene encodes CDR1 SGHTS and CDR2 YDEGEE. This CDR3 has 16 residues. V shed 4 bases, J shed 7 bases, and the junction held 12 bases outside the gene matches. The CDR3 DNA reads as TGTGCCAGCAGCGTACCGGGACAGGGTCGTTGGAATGAGCAGTTCTTC. It yields the protein CASSVPGQGRWNEQFF. Full variable domain (missing parts from reference TRBV5-8 and TRBJ2-1): EAGVTQSPTHLIKTRGQQATLRCSPISGHTSVYWYQQALGLGLQFLLWYDEGEERNRGNFPPRFSGRQFPNYSSELNVNALELEDSALYLCASSVPGQGRWNEQFFGPGTRLTVL.

In DNA form, the CDR3 reads TGTGCCAGCAGTTACGGGGGGGACAGGGGGCGAGGCTACACCTTC. It yields the protein CASSYGGDRGRGYTF. The rearrangement uses TRBV6-5 and TRBJ1-2; 12 positions agree with TRBD1. V shed 2 bases and J 8 bases; nucleotides not matched to a gene: 6. The CDR3 loop spans 15 amino acids. Germline assignment: CDR1 MNHEY and CDR2 SVGAGI.

This clone was seen once. The chain carries TRBV18 and TRBJ2-7; no firm D call. The V end lost 3 bases, the J end lost 5 bases, and 11 bases lay between the germline ends. CDR3 size: 13 residues. Per germline, CDR1 KGHSH and CDR2 LQKENI. The CDR3 nucleotides are TGTGCCAGCTCACCCGTTGTCCGGGACGAGCAGTACTTC. It is translated as CASSPVVRDEQYF.

This chain uses TRBV1 with TRBJ2-5. TRBV1 is termed a pseudogene. The CDR3 runs to 17 residues. In nucleotides, the CDR3 is TGCACCAGCAGCCCCACACAAAACTGTCAAGAGAAAGAGACCCAGTACTTC. It yields the protein CTSSPTQNCQEKETQYF.

This chain uses TRBV20-1 with TRBJ1-5, with D unresolved. V was cut by 3 bases and J by 0 bases, with 6 bases left in between. Germline V gives CDR1 DFQATT, CDR2 SNEGSKA (reference sequence). The CDR3 contains 13 residues. This CDR3 reads CSASRGSNQPQHF. The CDR3 nucleotides are TGCAGTGCTAGTCGAGGTAGCAATCAGCCCCAGCATTTT.